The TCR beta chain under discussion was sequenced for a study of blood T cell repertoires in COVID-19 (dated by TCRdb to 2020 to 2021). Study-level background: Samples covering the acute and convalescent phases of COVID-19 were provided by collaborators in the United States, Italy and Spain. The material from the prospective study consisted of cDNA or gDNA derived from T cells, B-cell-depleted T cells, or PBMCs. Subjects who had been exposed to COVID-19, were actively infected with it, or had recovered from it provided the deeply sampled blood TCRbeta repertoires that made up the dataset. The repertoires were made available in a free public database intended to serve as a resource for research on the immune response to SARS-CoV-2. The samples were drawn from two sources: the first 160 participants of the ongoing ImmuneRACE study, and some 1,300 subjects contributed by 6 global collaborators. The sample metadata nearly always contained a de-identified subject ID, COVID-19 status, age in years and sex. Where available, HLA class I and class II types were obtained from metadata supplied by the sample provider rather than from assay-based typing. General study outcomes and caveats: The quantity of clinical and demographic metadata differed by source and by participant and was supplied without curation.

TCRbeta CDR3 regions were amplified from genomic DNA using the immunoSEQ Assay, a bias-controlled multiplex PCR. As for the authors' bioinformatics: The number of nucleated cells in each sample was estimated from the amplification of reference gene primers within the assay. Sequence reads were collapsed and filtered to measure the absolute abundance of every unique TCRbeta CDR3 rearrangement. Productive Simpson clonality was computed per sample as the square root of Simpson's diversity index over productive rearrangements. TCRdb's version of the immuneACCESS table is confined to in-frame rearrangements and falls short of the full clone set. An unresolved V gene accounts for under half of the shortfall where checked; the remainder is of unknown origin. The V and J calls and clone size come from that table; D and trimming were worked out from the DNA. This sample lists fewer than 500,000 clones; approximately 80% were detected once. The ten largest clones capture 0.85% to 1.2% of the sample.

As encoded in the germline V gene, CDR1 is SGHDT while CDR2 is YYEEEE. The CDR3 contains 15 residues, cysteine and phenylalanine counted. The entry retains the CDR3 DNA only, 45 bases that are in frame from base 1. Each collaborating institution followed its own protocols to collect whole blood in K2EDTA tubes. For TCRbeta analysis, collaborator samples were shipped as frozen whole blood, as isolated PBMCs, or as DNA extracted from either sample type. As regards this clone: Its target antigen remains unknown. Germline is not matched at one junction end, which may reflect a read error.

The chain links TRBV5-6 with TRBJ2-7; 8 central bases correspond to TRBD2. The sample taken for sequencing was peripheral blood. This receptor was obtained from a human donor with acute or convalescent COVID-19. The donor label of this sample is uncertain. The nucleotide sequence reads TGTGCCAGTAGCTTGATAACTAGCGGAGTGTACGAGCAGTACTTC. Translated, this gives CASSLITSGVYEQYF.